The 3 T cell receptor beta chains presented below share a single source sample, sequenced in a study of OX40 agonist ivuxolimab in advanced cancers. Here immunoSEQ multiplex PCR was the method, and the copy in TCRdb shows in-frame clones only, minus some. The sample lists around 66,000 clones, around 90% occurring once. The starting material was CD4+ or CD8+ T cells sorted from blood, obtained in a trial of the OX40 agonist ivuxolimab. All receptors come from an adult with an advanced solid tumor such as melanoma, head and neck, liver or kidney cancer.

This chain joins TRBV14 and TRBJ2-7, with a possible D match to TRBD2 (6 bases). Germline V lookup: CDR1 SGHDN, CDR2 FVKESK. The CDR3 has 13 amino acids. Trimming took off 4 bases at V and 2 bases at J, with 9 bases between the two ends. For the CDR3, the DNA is TGTGCCAGCAGCCGCGGGGCGCCCTACGAGCAGTACTTC. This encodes CASSRGAPYEQYF.

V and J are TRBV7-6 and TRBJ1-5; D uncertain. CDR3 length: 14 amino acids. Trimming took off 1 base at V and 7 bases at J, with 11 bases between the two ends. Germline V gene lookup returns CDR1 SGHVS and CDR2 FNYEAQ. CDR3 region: CASSLGTGNQPQHF. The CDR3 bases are TGTGCCAGCAGCTTAGGGACGGGTAACCAGCCCCAGCATTTT.

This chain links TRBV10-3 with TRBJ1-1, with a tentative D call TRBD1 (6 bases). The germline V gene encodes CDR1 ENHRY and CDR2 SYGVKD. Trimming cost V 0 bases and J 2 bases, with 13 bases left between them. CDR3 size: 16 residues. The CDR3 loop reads CAISESVLGANTEAFF. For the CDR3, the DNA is TGTGCCATCAGTGAGTCGGTTTTGGGGGCAAACACTGAAGCTTTCTTT.